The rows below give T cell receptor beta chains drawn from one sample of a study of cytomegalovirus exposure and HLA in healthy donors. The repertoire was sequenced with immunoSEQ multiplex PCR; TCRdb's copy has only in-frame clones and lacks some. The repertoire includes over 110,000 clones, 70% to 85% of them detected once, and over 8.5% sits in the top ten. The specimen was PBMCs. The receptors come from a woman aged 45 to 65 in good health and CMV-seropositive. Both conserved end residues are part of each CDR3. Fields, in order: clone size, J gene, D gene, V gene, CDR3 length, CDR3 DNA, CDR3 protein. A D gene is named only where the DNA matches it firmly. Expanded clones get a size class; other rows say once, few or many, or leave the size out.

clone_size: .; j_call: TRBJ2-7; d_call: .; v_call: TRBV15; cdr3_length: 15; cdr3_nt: TGTGCCACCAGCAGAGATCCGGGGGGCGGGTACGAGCAGTACTTC; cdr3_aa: CATSRDPGGGYEQYF
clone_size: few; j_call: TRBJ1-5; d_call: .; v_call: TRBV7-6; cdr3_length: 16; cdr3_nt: TGTGCCAGCAGCTTAGATGGGTGGGGGGTAAATCAGCCCCAGCATTTT; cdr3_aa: CASSLDGWGVNQPQHF
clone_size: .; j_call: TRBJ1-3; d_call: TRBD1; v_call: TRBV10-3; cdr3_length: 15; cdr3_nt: TGTGCCATCAGGATCGGGACAGGGGCCGGAAACACCATATATTTT; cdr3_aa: CAIRIGTGAGNTIYF
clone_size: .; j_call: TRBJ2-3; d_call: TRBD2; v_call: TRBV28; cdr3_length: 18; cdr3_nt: TGTGCCAGCAGGGGACTAGCGGGGGGAACGACGGGCACAGATACGCAGTATTTT; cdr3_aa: CASRGLAGGTTGTDTQYF
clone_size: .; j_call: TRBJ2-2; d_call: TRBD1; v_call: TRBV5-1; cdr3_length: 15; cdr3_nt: TGCGCCAGCAGCCCCCGGACAGGGGAGAACGGGGAGCTGTTTTTT; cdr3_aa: CASSPRTGENGELFF
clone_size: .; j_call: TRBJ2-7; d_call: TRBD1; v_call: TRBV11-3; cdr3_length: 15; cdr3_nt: TGTGCCAGCAGCTCAACCGGGACAGGGGTGGAAGAGCAGTACTTC; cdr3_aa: CASSSTGTGVEEQYF
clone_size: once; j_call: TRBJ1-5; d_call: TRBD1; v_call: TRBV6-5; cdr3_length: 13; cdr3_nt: TGTGCCAGCCGCCCGGACAGGAATCAGCCCCAGCATTTT; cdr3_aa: CASRPDRNQPQHF
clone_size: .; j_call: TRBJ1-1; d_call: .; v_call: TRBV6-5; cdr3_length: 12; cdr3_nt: TGTGCCAGCAGCCGGGACAATTTAGAAGCTTTCTTT; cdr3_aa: CASSRDNLEAFF
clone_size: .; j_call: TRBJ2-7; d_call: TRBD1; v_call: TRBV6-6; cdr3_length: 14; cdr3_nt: TGTGCCAGCAGGGCAGGGGGAAGCTCCTACGAGCAGTACTTC; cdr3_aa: CASRAGGSSYEQYF
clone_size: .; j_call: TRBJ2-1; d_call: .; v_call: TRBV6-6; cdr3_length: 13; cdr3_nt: TGTGCCAGCACAAACTTCCCAGGGAATGAGCAGTTCTTC; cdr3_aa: CASTNFPGNEQFF
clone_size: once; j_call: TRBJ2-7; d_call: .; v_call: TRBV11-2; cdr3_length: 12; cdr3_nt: TGTGCCAGCAGCTATACTAGTTACGAGCAGTACTTC; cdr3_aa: CASSYTSYEQYF
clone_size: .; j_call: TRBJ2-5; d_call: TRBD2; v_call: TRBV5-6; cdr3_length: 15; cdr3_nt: TGTGCCAGCAGCTTAATAGCGGGGGTGTATGAGACCCAGTACTTC; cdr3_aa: CASSLIAGVYETQYF
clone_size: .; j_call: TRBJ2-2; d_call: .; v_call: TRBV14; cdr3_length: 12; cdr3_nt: TGTGCCAGCAGCTTTAGCACCGGGGAGCTGTTTTTT; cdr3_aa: CASSFSTGELFF
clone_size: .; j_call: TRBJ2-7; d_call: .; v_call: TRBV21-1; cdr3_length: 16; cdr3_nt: TGTGCCAGCAGTGACCCCGGGACAGGGGACTCCTACGAGCAGTACTTC; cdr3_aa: CASSDPGTGDSYEQYF
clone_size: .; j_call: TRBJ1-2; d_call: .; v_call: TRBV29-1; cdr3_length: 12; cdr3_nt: TGCAGCGTTGGAGACAGGAACTATGGCTACACCTTC; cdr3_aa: CSVGDRNYGYTF
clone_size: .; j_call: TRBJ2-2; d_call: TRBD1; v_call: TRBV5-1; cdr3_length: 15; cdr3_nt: TGCGCCAGCAGCCTGGGACAGGCCTCCACCGGGGAGCTGTTTTTT; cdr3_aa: CASSLGQASTGELFF
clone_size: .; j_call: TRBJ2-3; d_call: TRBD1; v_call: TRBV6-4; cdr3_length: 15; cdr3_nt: TGTGCCAGCCGCGACAGGGGGGCGGGCACAGATACGCAGTATTTT; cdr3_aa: CASRDRGAGTDTQYF
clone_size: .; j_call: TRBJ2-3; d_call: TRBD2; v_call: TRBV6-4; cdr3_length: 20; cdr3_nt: TGTGCCAGCAGGGGCCGGTCCAGCGGGGTCGTGGGGAAGGGTACAGATACGCAGTATTTT; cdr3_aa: CASRGRSSGVVGKGTDTQYF
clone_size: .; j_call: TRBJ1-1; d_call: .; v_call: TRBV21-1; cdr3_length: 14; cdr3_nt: TGTGCCAGCAGCCAGGGACAGGGGGTCACTGAAGCTTTCTTT; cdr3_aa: CASSQGQGVTEAFF
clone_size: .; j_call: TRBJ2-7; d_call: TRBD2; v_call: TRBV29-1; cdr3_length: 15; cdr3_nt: TGCAGCGTAGAGGGACTAGCGGGGGGTACCTACGAGCAGTACTTC; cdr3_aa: CSVEGLAGGTYEQYF
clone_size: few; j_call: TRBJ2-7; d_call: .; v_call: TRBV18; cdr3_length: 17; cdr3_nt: TGTGCCAGCTCACCATCAGCATACAGGGACATCCCCTACGAGCAGTACTTC; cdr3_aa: CASSPSAYRDIPYEQYF
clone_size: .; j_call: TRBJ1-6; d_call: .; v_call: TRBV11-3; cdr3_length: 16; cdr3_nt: TGTGCCAGCAGCTTCGACAGGATCGAACTCGGTTCACCCCTCCACTTT; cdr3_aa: CASSFDRIELGSPLHF
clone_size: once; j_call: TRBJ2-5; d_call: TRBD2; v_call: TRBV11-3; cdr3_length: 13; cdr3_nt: TGTGCCAGCAGCTTAAGGGGAGGGGAGACCCAGTACTTC; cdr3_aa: CASSLRGGETQYF
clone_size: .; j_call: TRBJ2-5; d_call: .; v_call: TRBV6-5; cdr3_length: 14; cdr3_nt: TGTGCCAGCAGTCCCCGAGTCCAGGGAGAGACCCAGTACTTC; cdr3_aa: CASSPRVQGETQYF
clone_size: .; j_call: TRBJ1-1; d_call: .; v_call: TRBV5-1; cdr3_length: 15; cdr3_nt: TGCGCCAGCAGCTTGGCCCTGACAGTGAACACTGAAGCTTTCTTT; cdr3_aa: CASSLALTVNTEAFF
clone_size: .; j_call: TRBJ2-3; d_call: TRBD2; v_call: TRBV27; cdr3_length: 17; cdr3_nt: TGTGCCAGCAGTCCCCGGGGCAGCGGGGGGTATCGAGATACGCAGTATTTT; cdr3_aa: CASSPRGSGGYRDTQYF
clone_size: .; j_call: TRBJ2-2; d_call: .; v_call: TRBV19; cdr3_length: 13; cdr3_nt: TGTGCCAGTAGGGCTAGAAGTACCGGGGAGCTGTTTTTT; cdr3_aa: CASRARSTGELFF
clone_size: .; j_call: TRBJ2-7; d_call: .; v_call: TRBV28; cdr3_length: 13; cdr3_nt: TGTGCCAGCAGTTTATACGGGGCCTACGAGCAGTACTTC; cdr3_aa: CASSLYGAYEQYF
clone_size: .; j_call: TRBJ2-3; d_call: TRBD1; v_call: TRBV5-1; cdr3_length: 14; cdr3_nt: TGCGCCAGCAGGGGGACAGGGGTGTCAGATACGCAGTATTTT; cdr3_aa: CASRGTGVSDTQYF
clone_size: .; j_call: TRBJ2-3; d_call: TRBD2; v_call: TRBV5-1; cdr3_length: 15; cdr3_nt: TGCGCCAGCAGCTGGAGCGGGGTTAGCACAGATACGCAGTATTTT; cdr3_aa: CASSWSGVSTDTQYF
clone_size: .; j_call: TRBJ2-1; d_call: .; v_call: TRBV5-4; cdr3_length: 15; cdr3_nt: TGTGCCAGCCGCGAGGGTATTGAAGTGGACAATGAGCAGTTCTTC; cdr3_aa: CASREGIEVDNEQFF
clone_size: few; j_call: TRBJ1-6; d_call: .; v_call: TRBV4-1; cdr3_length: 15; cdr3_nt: TGCGCCAGCAGCCGGGCCCGCGGACAGAATTCACCCCTCCACTTT; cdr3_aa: CASSRARGQNSPLHF
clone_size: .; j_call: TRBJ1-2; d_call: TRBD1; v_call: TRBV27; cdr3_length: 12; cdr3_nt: TGTGCCAGCAGCACAGGGGGCTATGGCTACACCTTC; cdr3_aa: CASSTGGYGYTF
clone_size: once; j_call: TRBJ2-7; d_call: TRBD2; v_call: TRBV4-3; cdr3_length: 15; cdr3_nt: TGCGCCAGCAGCCAACTAGCGGGGGGAAAGTACGAGCAGTACTTC; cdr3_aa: CASSQLAGGKYEQYF
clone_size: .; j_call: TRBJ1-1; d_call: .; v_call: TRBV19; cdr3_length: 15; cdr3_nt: TGTGCCAGTAGTTCAAGGTACCTGAGGGGGACTGAAGCTTTCTTT; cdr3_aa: CASSSRYLRGTEAFF
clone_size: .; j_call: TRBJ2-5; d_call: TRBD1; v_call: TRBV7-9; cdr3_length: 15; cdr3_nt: TGTGCCAGCAGTTACCCGGACAGGGGTCCAGAGACCCAGTACTTC; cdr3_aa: CASSYPDRGPETQYF
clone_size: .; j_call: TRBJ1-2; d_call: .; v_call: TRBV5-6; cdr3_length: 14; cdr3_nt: TGTGCCAGCAGCTTGGCGGACAGTAACTATGGCTACACCTTC; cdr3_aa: CASSLADSNYGYTF
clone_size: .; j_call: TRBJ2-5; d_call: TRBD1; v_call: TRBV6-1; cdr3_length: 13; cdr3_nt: TGTGCCAGCAGTCAACAGGGGTGGGAGACCCAGTACTTC; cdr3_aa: CASSQQGWETQYF
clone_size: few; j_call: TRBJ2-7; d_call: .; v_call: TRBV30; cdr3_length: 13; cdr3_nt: TGTGCCTGGTCCCGAACAGGGCTCTACGAGCAGTACTTC; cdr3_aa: CAWSRTGLYEQYF
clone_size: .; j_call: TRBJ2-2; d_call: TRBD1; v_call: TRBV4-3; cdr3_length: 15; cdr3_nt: TGCGCCAGCAGCCTCCGGACAGGGCACACCGGGGAGCTGTTTTTT; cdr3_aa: CASSLRTGHTGELFF